What follows is one T cell receptor (beta chain) and its context. The antigen is unknown. Every subset's genomic DNA went evenly onto several immunoSEQ plates. TCRdb's copy holds only in-frame clones and misses some; the assay was immunoSEQ multiplex PCR. The sample includes about 180,000 clones, around 93% of them seen just once. The data belong to a study of shared clonotypes between healthy human individuals. Study-level results: Naive CD4 clonotype sharing across several donors was approximately 5%.

V lost 6 bases, J lost 9 bases, and 10 bases stayed unmatched. Germline CDR1 reads MDHEN; CDR2 reads SYDVKM. The CDR3 spans 15 residues. The rearrangement joins TRBV28 to TRBJ1-6; TRBD1 matches 8 bases. This receptor was identified in a woman aged 25 to 39 in good health. Sequencing was performed on naive CD4+ T cells sorted from blood. Specified subset: CD45RA+ positively selected. CDR3 region: CASSPPTGVFSPLHF. In nucleotides, the CDR3 is TGTGCCAGCAGCCCTCCGACAGGGGTTTTTTCACCCCTCCACTTT.